These 28 T cell receptor beta chains were all obtained from the same sample, sequenced in a study of cytomegalovirus exposure and HLA in healthy donors. The PCR ran on 60 Vbeta and 13 Jbeta primers. The assay was immunoSEQ multiplex PCR, and TCRdb's table has in-frame clones only and misses some. The data hold about 55,000 clones, with 80% to 85% observed a single time. Sequenced sample: PBMCs. The receptor set was obtained from a man aged 25-40 years in good health and CMV-seronegative.

The chain recombines TRBV19 with TRBJ1-1; D remains ambiguous. The V end was cut by 8 bases, the J end by 1 base, with 11 bases between. CDR1 and CDR2 from the germline V gene are LNHDA and SQIVND (reference sequence). The CDR3 extends over 13 amino acids. The CDR3 here is CASRETANTEAFF. In DNA, the CDR3 is TGTGCCAGTCGGGAGACGGCGAACACTGAAGCTTTCTTT.

The rearrangement uses TRBV18 and TRBJ2-7; no firm D call. The CDR3 extends over 11 amino acids. Per germline, CDR1 KGHSH and CDR2 LQKENI. The V end lost 6 bases, the J end lost 9 bases, and 12 bases lay between the germline ends. The CDR3 DNA sequence: TGTGCCAGCTCCCGACAAGACGGGCAGTACTTC. It codes for CASSRQDGQYF.

The chain has TRBV5-4 and TRBJ2-5; no definite D call. The V and J ends lost 2 bases and 1 base respectively, with 18 bases between them. The germline gives CDR1 SGHNT, CDR2 YYREEE (reference sequence). The CDR3 extends over 17 amino acids. In DNA form, the CDR3 reads TGTGCCAGCAGCTTTGAAACAACCACAGACCTCCAAGAGACCCAGTACTTC. It is translated as CASSFETTTDLQETQYF.

V is TRBV6-1 and J is TRBJ2-7; maybe TRBD2 (5 bases). The CDR3 has 14 residues. The germline V and J ends were trimmed by 6 bases and 2 bases, with 14 bases remaining between them. Germline assignment: CDR1 MNHNS and CDR2 SASEGT. CDR3 in amino acids: CASRTGGPTYEQYF. In nucleotides, the CDR3 is TGTGCCAGCAGGACCGGCGGGCCTACCTACGAGCAGTACTTC.

This clone has a single count. The chain has TRBV2 and TRBJ2-6, with a weak D call TRBD1 (5 bases). Germline CDR1 is SNHLY and CDR2 is FYNNEI. V lost 3 bases and J 2 bases, leaving 5 bases between the germline ends. The CDR3 loop spans 14 amino acids. The CDR3 loop is CASSDRAGANVLTF. In DNA, the CDR3 is TGTGCCAGCAGTGACAGGGCTGGGGCCAACGTCCTGACTTTC.

The CDR3 protein is CASSRRGVGWTDTQYF. The CDR3 DNA follows: TGTGCCAGCAGCCGCCGGGGGGTTGGTTGGACAGATACGCAGTATTTT. The chain combines TRBV13 with TRBJ2-3, with 7 positions matching TRBD2. Germline V gene sequence: CDR1 PRHDT, CDR2 FYEKMQ (reference sequence). V was pared by 5 bases and J by 3 bases, with 11 bases of the junction left unmatched. The CDR3 has 16 residues.

The chain couples TRBV7-9 to TRBJ2-7, with 10 nucleotides matching TRBD1. Trimming cost V 5 bases and J 5 bases; bases outside gene matches: 9. Germline values: CDR1 SEHNR, CDR2 FQNEAQ (reference sequence). The CDR3 contains 15 residues. The CDR3 is CASSSSGTGVDEQYF. The CDR3 region has the DNA TGTGCCAGCAGCAGCTCCGGGACAGGGGTCGACGAGCAGTACTTC.

The gene calls are TRBV7-9 and TRBJ1-1; TRBD1 matches at 7 bases. Per the germline V gene, CDR1 is SEHNR and CDR2 is FQNEAQ (reference sequence). V lost 3 bases, J lost 6 bases, and 7 bases stayed unmatched. The CDR3 sequence is 14 residues long. CDR3 in amino acids: CASSFGQEKAEAFF. The CDR3, as DNA: TGTGCCAGCAGCTTCGGACAGGAGAAGGCTGAAGCTTTCTTT.

This chain uses TRBV6-5 with TRBJ1-6; no clear D gene. This CDR3 contains 15 residues. The germline CDR1 and CDR2 sequences are MNHEY and SVGAGI. V dropped 6 bases and J dropped 6 bases, with 15 bases sitting between them. CDR3 amino acids: CASRSHSPPNSPLHF. Written as DNA, the CDR3 is TGTGCCAGCAGGTCCCACTCCCCCCCTAATTCACCCCTCCACTTT.

CDR3 DNA sequence: TGTGCCAGCAGTGAAGCCCCGGACAGCATCTACACCTTC. Protein sequence: CASSEAPDSIYTF. V and J are TRBV6-1 and TRBJ1-2; D is perhaps TRBD1 (6 bases). There are 13 residues in the CDR3. The V and J ends lost 0 bases and 10 bases respectively, with 12 bases between them. The germline CDR1 and CDR2 sequences are MNHNS and SASEGT.

The chain combines TRBV9 with TRBJ1-1, with D tentatively TRBD1 (5 bases). V was pared by 4 bases and J by 0 bases, with 13 bases between. Germline CDR1 reads SGDLS; CDR2 reads YYNGEE. The length of the CDR3 is 15 residues. DNA of the CDR3: TGTGCCAGCAGCACAGCCAGGGATATGAACACTGAAGCTTTCTTT. Translation gives CASSTARDMNTEAFF.

This chain links TRBV7-9 with TRBJ1-2; 8 nucleotides align to TRBD1. CDR1 is SEHNR and CDR2 is FQNEAQ in the germline V gene (reference sequence). V lost 1 base to trimming and J lost 8 bases; unmatched junction nucleotides: 3. This CDR3 spans 13 amino acids. The CDR3 here is CASSLGTGLGYTF. CDR3 sequence (DNA): TGTGCCAGCAGCTTAGGGACAGGGCTAGGCTACACCTTC.

This chain's CDR3 is CASSQDGTSDEQFF. The CDR3 DNA reads as TGTGCCAGCAGCCAAGATGGGACTAGCGATGAGCAGTTCTTC. The chain has TRBV4-2 and TRBJ2-1; TRBD2 agrees at 10 bases. The ends lost 0 bases at V and 8 bases at J; junction bases unmatched: 1. Looked up from germline, CDR1 is LGHNA and CDR2 is YNFKEQ. This CDR3 contains 14 residues.

The chain employs TRBV29-1 and TRBJ1-3; D is unclear. Germline CDR1 and CDR2: SQVTM and ANQGSEA. There are 12 residues in the CDR3. V lost 0 bases and J lost 9, with 9 bases in between. The CDR3 loop is CSVEDPGPTIYF. CDR3 sequence (DNA): TGCAGCGTTGAAGATCCGGGTCCCACCATATATTTT.

The chain recombines TRBV7-2 with TRBJ2-1; tentative D call: TRBD2 (7 bases). V shed 1 base and J shed 4 bases, with 17 bases lying between them. CDR1 is SGHTA, CDR2 FQGNSA, per germline. The length of the CDR3 is 17 residues. CDR3 nucleotide sequence: TGTGCCAGCAGCTTAGGTATTGGTAGGGGGGGTTACAATGAGCAGTTCTTC. Residues: CASSLGIGRGGYNEQFF. The whole variable domain, remainder taken from reference TRBV7-2 and TRBJ2-1, is GAGVSQSPSNKVTEKGKDVELRCDPISGHTALYWYRQSLGQGLEFLIYFQGNSAPDKSGLPSDRFSAERTGGSVSTLTIQRTQQEDSAVYLCASSLGIGRGGYNEQFFGPGTRLTVL.

The chain links TRBV6-5 to TRBJ2-1; 8 bases fit TRBD1. The germline V gene has CDR1 MNHEY and CDR2 SVGAGI. The CDR3 sequence is 13 residues long. The V and J ends lost 4 bases and 12 bases, in that order; junction bases with no gene match: 8. In DNA form, the CDR3 reads TGTGCCAGCAGTTCCGGGACAGGCCGGGGGCAGTTCTTC. Protein: CASSSGTGRGQFF.

This sequence joins TRBV30 and TRBJ2-3; a weak D match, TRBD2 (5 bases). The CDR3 is made up of 14 amino acids. The germline CDR1 and CDR2 sequences are GTSNPN and SVGIG (reference sequence). Trimming pared 1 base from V and 6 bases from J, leaving 14 bases between. CDR3: CAWSGAEPPDTQYF. The CDR3, as DNA: TGTGCCTGGAGTGGAGCGGAACCCCCTGATACGCAGTATTTT.

The chain uses TRBV11-1 and TRBJ2-6; no definite D call. From germline, CDR1 is SGHAT and CDR2 FQDESV (reference sequence). V lost 5 bases and J 0 bases, leaving 5 bases between the germline ends. CDR3 length equals 14 residues. The CDR3 reads CASSPSSGANVLTF. The CDR3 DNA reads as TGTGCCAGCAGCCCCAGCTCTGGGGCCAACGTCCTGACTTTC.

J is TRBJ1-5 and V is TRBV27, with D uncertain. The V gene lost 3 bases and the J gene lost 8 bases, with 11 bases spanning the gap. Per the germline V gene, CDR1 is MNHEY and CDR2 is SMNVEV (reference sequence). The CDR3 covers 13 residues. As DNA, the CDR3 is TGTGCCAGCAGTTTTCGCCGTGAGAAGCCCCAGCATTTT. It codes for CASSFRREKPQHF.

V and J are TRBV10-3 and TRBJ2-3; 11 bases line up with TRBD2. The junction had 11 bases not matched to a gene; V was cut back by 6 bases and J by 0 bases. The CDR3 length is 18 residues. Per germline, CDR1 ENHRY and CDR2 SYGVKD. For the CDR3, the DNA is TGTGCCATCAGGCCAGAACTAGCGGGAGTGTATAGCACAGATACGCAGTATTTT. Translating it yields CAIRPELAGVYSTDTQYF.

The chain is built from TRBV7-2 and TRBJ2-1; unclear D gene. The V end was cut by 0 bases, the J end by 4 bases, with 13 bases between. Germline values: CDR1 SGHTA, CDR2 FQGNSA. The CDR3 contains 16 residues. CDR3 loop: CASSLAGSIPYNEQFF. CDR3 DNA sequence: TGTGCCAGCAGCTTAGCGGGCAGCATACCTTACAATGAGCAGTTCTTC.

This chain connects TRBV30 to TRBJ1-5, with D possibly matching TRBD1 (6 bases). In germline, CDR1 is GTSNPN, CDR2 SVGIG (reference sequence). The CDR3 runs to 13 residues. V lost 3 bases and J lost 3, with 9 bases in between. CDR3 in amino acids: CAWRQGTNQPQHF. CDR3 DNA: TGTGCCTGGAGGCAGGGGACCAATCAGCCCCAGCATTTT.

The chain is built from TRBV6-6 and TRBJ1-3, with D possibly being TRBD1 (6 bases). Trimming left V 7 bases short and J 0 bases short, with 13 bases between. Germline-derived CDR1 and CDR2 are MNHNY and SVGAGI (reference sequence). The CDR3 spans 15 residues. The CDR3 DNA reads TGTGCCAGCATGCTGGACAGTAGCTCTGGAAACACCATATATTTT. This encodes CASMLDSSSGNTIYF.

V is TRBV7-2 and J is TRBJ2-3; D may be TRBD2 (6 bases). Deletions cut 0 bases from V and 4 bases from J, with 8 bases between. This CDR3 comprises 14 residues. Germline values: CDR1 SGHTA, CDR2 FQGNSA. The chain's CDR3 is CASSLAGGSDTQYF. Here the CDR3 DNA reads TGTGCCAGCAGCTTAGCGGGAGGTTCAGATACGCAGTATTTT. The full variable domain, in which reference TRBV7-2 and TRBJ2-3 provide the parts outside the CDR3, is GAGVSQSPSNKVTEKGKDVELRCDPISGHTALYWYRQSLGQGLEFLIYFQGNSAPDKSGLPSDRFSAERTGGSVSTLTIQRTQQEDSAVYLCASSLAGGSDTQYFGPGTRLTVL.

The chain joins TRBV5-4 to TRBJ2-2, with 9 bases identical to TRBD1. CDR1 is SGHNT, CDR2 YYREEE, per germline (reference sequence). J gave up 3 bases and V 7 bases, and 7 bases lay outside the gene matches. The CDR3 is 15 amino acids. CDR3 in DNA: TGTGCCAGCTCCTCAAGGGACAGGGACACCGGGGAGCTGTTTTTT. It is translated as CASSSRDRDTGELFF.

The chain combines TRBV7-2 with TRBJ1-2, with TRBD1 matching over 9 bases. This CDR3 has 17 residues. Germline-derived CDR1 and CDR2 are SGHTA and FQGNSA. With 3 bases clipped from V and 5 bases from J, the junction kept 13 bases outside the gene matches. The CDR3 here is CASSFGQGKFFQYGYTF. The CDR3 region has the DNA TGTGCCAGCAGCTTTGGACAGGGGAAATTCTTCCAGTATGGCTACACCTTC.

This clone showed up just a few times. V and J are TRBV9 and TRBJ1-6; TRBD1 agrees at 7 bases. The J segment lost 7 bases and the V segment lost 3 bases, leaving 1 base of the junction unmatched. Germline loops: CDR1 SGDLS, CDR2 YYNGEE. This CDR3 contains 13 residues. The CDR3 protein is CASSATGNSPLHF. CDR3 bases: TGTGCCAGCAGCGCGACAGGGAATTCACCCCTCCACTTT.

V usage is TRBV10-3 and J usage is TRBJ1-1, with D perhaps matching TRBD1 (5 bases). The CDR3 sequence is 14 residues long. V was shortened by 6 bases and J by 1 base, with 12 bases between the two germline ends. Germline values: CDR1 ENHRY, CDR2 SYGVKD. The CDR3 nucleotides are TGTGCCATCAGCTGCGTAAGGGGGAACACTGAAGCTTTCTTT. As protein: CAISCVRGNTEAFF.